The sequence of this TCR beta chain was determined in a study of blood T cells in healthy people across ages (dated by TCRdb to 2015 to 2017). Looking at the study overall: In model experiments, template switching captured roughly one uniquely barcoded TCR beta cDNA molecule for every two T cells. Age-related changes in TCR beta repertoire diversity were measured in the study by deep sequencing normalized with unique cDNA molecular identifiers. Donors were grouped into four age groups: young (average roughly 17 years), middle-aged (around 39), aged (over 55) and long-lived (around 80). To avoid experimental bias, donors of different ages were spread randomly across the sequencing lanes. The study analyzed two additional independent replicas of 1 million unique cDNA reads from the same blood draw for two donors, one aged 18 to 30 and one aged 80 or older. The paper as a whole reports these results and caveats: Observed TCR beta diversity per million T cells fell roughly linearly with age, and a significant reduction was already apparent by age around 39. Estimates of total diversity based on one million sequenced T cells were regarded as lower bounds and as underestimates. Bulk unsorted PBMC profiling prevented conclusive comparison of naive and antigen-experienced compartments. The percentage of naive T cells measured by flow cytometry correlated strongly with observed TCR beta diversity. The long-lived group showed more naive CD4+ T cells, fewer expanded clones and increased TCR diversity than the aged group, suggesting age selection. Because the CMV infection status of the donors was unknown, age-related changes in expanded clonotypes may potentially have been confounded.

V is clipped by 8 bases and J by 0 bases, and the sequence between their germline boundaries is 9 bases long. The germline V gene specifies SQVTM as CDR1 and ANQGSEA as CDR2. From its cysteine to its phenylalanine, the CDR3 spans 12 amino acids. The read is trimmed to its CDR3 DNA, 36 bases read in frame from base 1. Only a few counts were recorded for this clonotype. The antigen it recognizes is unknown. No base qualities exist here, and no much larger clone lies one base off it. Systemically healthy Caucasian individuals from Russia, 35 to 50 in total and aged roughly 6 to 100 years, were included as donors. About 10 milliliters of peripheral blood were drawn from each donor into EDTA-treated Vacutainer tubes. Ficoll-Paque density-gradient centrifugation was used to isolate PBMCs, with at least 6.5 million obtained per sample. Total RNA, at least 6 micrograms per sample, was extracted from PBMCs with Trizol reagent. Naive CD45RAhigh/CD27high T cell percentages were measured by flow cytometry on a PBMC aliquot from every donor.

The receptor library was made with 5' RACE. The run used an Illumina HiSeq 2500. A second PCR of about 6 to 12 cycles was performed with a sample-barcoded 5' primer and a J-beta primer mix. Each TCR beta cDNA molecule received a unique molecular identifier from a template-switch 5' adaptor carrying 12 random nucleotides. Each sample yielded at least 3 million CDR3-containing paired-end reads. The Mint cDNA synthesis kit, primed by a TRBC-specific oligonucleotide, was used to synthesize first-strand cDNA from all RNA. After uracil-DNA glycosylase treatment, a first 18-cycle PCR used universal primers M1SS and BC2_uni_R on all cDNA. The published analysis was carried out like this. For normalization, 1 million high-quality reads were randomly selected from each sample, with every read carrying a distinct molecular identifier. Instead of being binned into consensus sequences, reads with shared molecular identifiers were discarded. CDR3 identification, clonotype clustering and error correction used MiTCR with a Q25 quality threshold and the strictest error-elimination algorithm. A nonparametric unseen species model using Euler transformation provided a lower-bound estimate of total TCR beta diversity. The public sequencing data were trimmed at Q25 with fastp and processed into clonotypes with MiXCR by TCRdb, which kept only in-frame beta chains. CDR3 protein duplicates are merged, each entry listing the most common genes and DNA. TCRdb, not the authors, supplied the V and J calls. This sample gives approximately 900,000 distinct CDR3 sequences in total; roughly 48% of them show up just once. The ten largest clones add up to roughly 13% of the sample.

The sequenced sample consisted of blood. The sequence came from a man aged 25-45 years in good health. The chain is made from TRBV29-1 and TRBJ2-3; the D gene identity is not certain. In nucleotides, the sequence is TGCAGCCCAACTCTGAGCACAGATACGCAGTATTTT. Its protein is CSPTLSTDTQYF.